A single sample gave rise to the 22 T cell receptor beta chains below, sequenced in a study of blood T cell dynamics during melanoma immunotherapy. Time point here: week 3, after first cycle of checkpoint inhibitor. Measured with immunoSEQ multiplex PCR; TCRdb has only the in-frame clones, and not every one. Among 8,500 to 11,000 clones, 70% to 90% were seen once, and the ten largest hold approximately 4%. This specimen consisted of blood, obtained from a patient treated with checkpoint blockade. The source of these receptors is a human donor with melanoma.

The V call is TRBV19, the J call TRBJ1-2, with 7 nucleotides matching TRBD1. V gave up 3 bases and J gave up 4 bases; unmatched junction bases: 11. Germline V lookup: CDR1 LNHDA, CDR2 SQIVND (reference sequence). This CDR3 is built from 16 residues. DNA for the CDR3: TGTGCCAGTAGTATGGCCCGACGGGACAGTCTCTATGGCTACACCTTC. As protein: CASSMARRDSLYGYTF.

The J gene is TRBJ2-6, the V gene TRBV12-5, with TRBD1 as a possible D gene (7 bases). Looked up from germline, CDR1 is LGHNT and CDR2 is FRNRAP. CDR3 size: 17 residues. V shed 5 bases and J shed 0 bases, with 14 bases lying between them. The CDR3 spells CASGGGTALSGANVLTF. The CDR3 bases are TGTGCTAGTGGTGGGGGGACAGCCCTCTCTGGGGCCAACGTCCTGACTTTC.

As regards this clone: One end of the junction fails to match germline, which may point to a read error. The genes are TRBV7-7 and TRBJ2-5, with unresolved D. Germline V gene data show CDR1 as SSHAT and CDR2 as FNYEAQ (reference sequence). This CDR3 spans 15 amino acids. Here the CDR3 DNA reads TGTGCTAGCAGCTCGCACCCCCGGGCCGGAGAGACCCAGTACTTC. Protein product: CASSSHPRAGETQYF.

The chain employs TRBV5-3 and TRBJ2-1, with 9 bases identical to TRBD2. TRBV5-3 falls under the ORF class, with uncertain function. The CDR3 covers 17 residues. V shed 4 bases, J shed 4 bases, and the junction held 12 bases outside the gene matches. The CDR3 spells CARSGIRREGGYNEQFF. The CDR3 DNA reads as TGTGCCAGAAGCGGGATTCGGCGGGAGGGCGGGTACAATGAGCAGTTCTTC.

The chain uses TRBV2 and TRBJ2-1, with 10 bases lining up with TRBD2. The CDR3 is 17 amino acids. The J segment lost 0 bases and the V segment lost 6 bases, leaving 8 bases of the junction unmatched. Germline lookup yields CDR1 SNHLY and CDR2 FYNNEI. The CDR3 bases are TGTGCCAGCAGCCCTGGACTAGCGGCTAGCTCCTACAATGAGCAGTTCTTC. Translated, it gives CASSPGLAASSYNEQFF.

The chain couples TRBV28 to TRBJ2-7; TRBD1 agrees at 9 bases. CDR1 MDHEN and CDR2 SYDVKM come from the germline V gene. The CDR3 loop spans 15 amino acids. V dropped 6 bases and J dropped 3; count of bases not matched to a gene: 9. The CDR3 is CASRGTGRTHYEQYF. CDR3 in DNA: TGTGCCAGCAGGGGGACAGGGAGAACACACTACGAGCAGTACTTC.

This sequence joins TRBV7-6 and TRBJ2-7; 8 positions match TRBD2. The CDR3 is made up of 16 amino acids. Germline values: CDR1 SGHVS, CDR2 FNYEAQ. Unmatched junction bases numbered 14, after V lost 5 bases and J lost 5 bases. The CDR3 DNA follows: TGTGCCAGCAGCCTCGCCCCCACTAGCGGAAGGAACGAGCAGTACTTC. It is translated as CASSLAPTSGRNEQYF.

The chain employs TRBV6-1 and TRBJ2-5, with 7 bases aligning to TRBD1. The germline CDR1 and CDR2 sequences are MNHNS and SASEGT. This CDR3 comprises 15 residues. J lost 1 base, V lost 1 base, and 3 bases had no gene match. The CDR3 loop is CASSEGAGGQETQYF. CDR3 sequence (DNA): TGTGCCAGCAGTGAAGGGGCAGGGGGCCAAGAGACCCAGTACTTC.

CDR3 sequence reads: CASSLALGGPGANVLTF. The CDR3 DNA follows: TGTGCCAGCAGCTTAGCGTTGGGTGGGCCTGGGGCCAACGTCCTGACTTTC. The gene calls are TRBV7-3 and TRBJ2-6; D ambiguous. Germline CDR1 and CDR2: SGHTA and FQGTGA. V was shortened by 2 bases and J by 2 bases, with 13 bases between the two germline ends. CDR3 length: 17 amino acids.

This rearrangement joins TRBV2 to TRBJ2-7, with 9 bases lining up with TRBD1. Trimming at V came to 8 bases and at J to 8 bases, leaving 13 bases not matched to a gene. From germline, CDR1 is SNHLY and CDR2 FYNNEI. This CDR3 spans 14 amino acids. In DNA form, the CDR3 reads TGTGCCAGCCTCTTCCGGGACAGGGACCTAAAGCAGTACTTC. It specifies CASLFRDRDLKQYF.

The V call is TRBV28, the J call TRBJ2-5; a weak D match, TRBD2 (6 bases). The assigned J gene may be wrong: the sequence end matches TRBJ2-7 better. The CDR3 runs 15 residues. CDR1 is MDHEN and CDR2 is SYDVKM in the germline V gene. CDR3 residues: CASSFQDYNSYEQYF. For the CDR3, the DNA is TGTGCCAGCAGTTTTCAGGACTACAACTCCTACGAGCAGTACTTC.

The CDR3 bases are TGTGCCAGCAGCCCAATGGACAGGGGGTTCAACACCATATATTTT. Translated, it gives CASSPMDRGFNTIYF. The chain joins TRBV5-6 to TRBJ1-3; 10 bases match TRBD1. V lost 4 bases, J lost 7 bases, and 8 bases stayed unmatched. The CDR3 length is 15 residues. Looked up from germline, CDR1 is SGHDT and CDR2 is YYEEEE.

The chain joins TRBV11-3 to TRBJ1-5, with D perhaps matching TRBD1 (6 bases). V was cut by 5 bases and J by 4 bases, with 18 bases left in between. Germline loops: CDR1 SGHNT, CDR2 YENEEA. The CDR3 is 16 amino acids. CDR3 sequence: CASSLRGGSGNQPQHF. CDR3 bases: TGTGCCAGCAGCCTTAGGGGGGGAAGTGGGAATCAGCCCCAGCATTTT.

This clone was found once. The CDR3: CSVDGQGAYYGYTF. The CDR3 nucleotides are TGCAGCGTTGATGGACAGGGGGCATACTATGGCTACACCTTC. The gene calls are TRBV29-1 and TRBJ1-2; 11 bases align to TRBD1. The CDR3 covers 14 residues. The germline CDR1 and CDR2 sequences are SQVTM and ANQGSEA. V shed 3 bases and J 3 bases; nucleotides not matched to a gene: 3.

This chain connects TRBV6-4 to TRBJ1-4; unclear D gene. The V end lost 2 bases, the J end lost 8 bases, and 12 bases lay between the germline ends. The CDR3 extends over 14 amino acids. CDR1 MRHNA and CDR2 SNTAGT come from the germline V gene. The CDR3 DNA is TGTGCCAGCAGTGACCGGGTCCGTCGCGAAAAACTGTTTTTT. Protein product: CASSDRVRREKLFF.

In nucleotides, the CDR3 is TGCAGCGTTGTTACGGGTGTCTCCTACGAGCAGTACTTC. It yields the protein CSVVTGVSYEQYF. This chain connects TRBV29-1 to TRBJ2-7; D is undetermined. In germline, CDR1 is SQVTM, CDR2 ANQGSEA. With 4 bases removed from V and 0 bases from J, the gap between germline ends came to 10 bases. The CDR3 extends over 13 amino acids.

The chain links TRBV28 to TRBJ1-1; 9 bases map to TRBD1. This CDR3 contains 15 residues. J gave up 4 bases and V 6 bases, and 9 bases lay outside the gene matches. Germline V gene lookup returns CDR1 MDHEN and CDR2 SYDVKM. The CDR3 sequence is CASSSTGGVGTEAFF. The CDR3 DNA is TGTGCCAGCAGCTCCACAGGGGGCGTCGGCACTGAAGCTTTCTTT.

This chain joins TRBV6-5 and TRBJ2-7; weak D call: TRBD1 (6 bases). Trimming left V 4 bases short and J 5 bases short, with 12 bases between. The CDR3 has 13 amino acids. Germline CDR1 is MNHEY and CDR2 is SVGAGI. CDR3 nucleotide sequence: TGTGCCAGCAGTTTCAGGGGCCCCCACGAGCAGTACTTC. Translation: CASSFRGPHEQYF.

The chain links TRBV10-3 to TRBJ2-7; 11 bases are shared with TRBD1. The CDR3 extends over 15 amino acids. Germline values: CDR1 ENHRY, CDR2 SYGVKD. V shed 6 bases and J 2 bases; nucleotides not matched to a gene: 6. CDR3 coding DNA: TGTGCCATCAGGTCCCGGGACAGGGGGACCTACGAGCAGTACTTC. This translates into CAIRSRDRGTYEQYF.

The V and J genes are TRBV30 and TRBJ1-5; D remains unclear. The V gene lost 1 base and the J gene lost 7 bases, with 14 bases spanning the gap. The CDR3 has 14 amino acids. Germline values: CDR1 GTSNPN, CDR2 SVGIG (reference sequence). The CDR3 bases are TGTGCCTGGAGTGCCCCCGAATTAAGGCAGCCCCAGCATTTT. It is translated as CAWSAPELRQPQHF.

This clone has a single count. J is TRBJ2-5 and V is TRBV7-8, with D perhaps given as TRBD1 or TRBD2 (5 bases each). CDR1 is SGHVS and CDR2 is FQNEAQ in the germline V gene. Deletions cut 0 bases from V and 1 base from J, with 6 bases between. This CDR3 contains 14 residues. The CDR3 spells CASSLAGGQETQYF. CDR3 DNA sequence: TGTGCCAGCAGCTTAGCTGGGGGCCAAGAGACCCAGTACTTC.

This chain connects TRBV19 to TRBJ2-7; tentative D call: TRBD1 (5 bases). Germline V lookup: CDR1 LNHDA, CDR2 SQIVND (reference sequence). The CDR3 runs to 13 residues. The germline V and J ends were trimmed by 4 bases and 6 bases, with 13 bases remaining between them. This CDR3 reads CASSKSREREQYF. In nucleotides, the CDR3 is TGTGCCAGTAGTAAGAGCAGGGAACGCGAGCAGTACTTC. Complete variable domain (other parts from reference TRBV19 and TRBJ2-7): DGGITQSPKYLFRKEGQNVTLSCEQNLNHDAMYWYRQDPGQGLRLIYYSQIVNDFQKGDIAEGYSVSREKKESFPLTVTSAQKNPTAFYLCASSKSREREQYFGPGTRLTVT.